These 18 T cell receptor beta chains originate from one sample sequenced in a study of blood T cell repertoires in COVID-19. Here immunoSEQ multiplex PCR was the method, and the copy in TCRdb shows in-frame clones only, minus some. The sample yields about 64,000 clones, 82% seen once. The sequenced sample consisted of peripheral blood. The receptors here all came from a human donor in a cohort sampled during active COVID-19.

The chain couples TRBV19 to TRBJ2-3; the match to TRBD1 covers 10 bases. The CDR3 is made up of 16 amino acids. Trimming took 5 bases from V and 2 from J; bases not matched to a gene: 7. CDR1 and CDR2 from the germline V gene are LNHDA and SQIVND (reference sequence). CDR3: CASSSRTGGITDTQYF. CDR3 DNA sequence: TGTGCCAGTAGTTCCCGGACAGGGGGGATCACAGATACGCAGTATTTT.

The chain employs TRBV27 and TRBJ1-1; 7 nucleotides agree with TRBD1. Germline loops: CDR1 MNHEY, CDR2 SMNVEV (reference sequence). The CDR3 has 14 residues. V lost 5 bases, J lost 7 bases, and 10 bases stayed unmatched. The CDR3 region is CASSQHRGKVEAFF. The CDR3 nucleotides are TGTGCCAGCAGTCAACACAGGGGAAAAGTTGAAGCTTTCTTT.

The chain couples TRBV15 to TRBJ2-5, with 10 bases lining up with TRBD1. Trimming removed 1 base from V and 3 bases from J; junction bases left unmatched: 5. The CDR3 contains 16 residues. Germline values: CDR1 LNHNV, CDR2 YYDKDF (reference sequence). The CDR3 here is CATSRGFGTGEETQYF. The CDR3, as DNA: TGTGCCACCAGCAGAGGTTTCGGGACAGGGGAAGAGACCCAGTACTTC.

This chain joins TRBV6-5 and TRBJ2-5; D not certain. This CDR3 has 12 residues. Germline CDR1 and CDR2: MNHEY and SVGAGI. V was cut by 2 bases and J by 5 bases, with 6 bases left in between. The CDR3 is CASSYVGETQYF. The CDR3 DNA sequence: TGTGCCAGCAGTTACGTCGGGGAGACCCAGTACTTC.

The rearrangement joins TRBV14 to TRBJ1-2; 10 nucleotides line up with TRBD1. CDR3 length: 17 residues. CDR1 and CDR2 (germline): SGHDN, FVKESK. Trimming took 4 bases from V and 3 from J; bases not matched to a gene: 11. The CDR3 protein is CASSPPGQGILDYGYTF. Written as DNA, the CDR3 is TGTGCCAGCAGCCCCCCGGGACAGGGGATTTTAGACTATGGCTACACCTTC.

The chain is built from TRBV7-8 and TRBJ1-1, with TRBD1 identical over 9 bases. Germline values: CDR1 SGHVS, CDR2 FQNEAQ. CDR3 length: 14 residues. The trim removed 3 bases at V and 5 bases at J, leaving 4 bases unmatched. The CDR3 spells CASSFRDRVTEAFF. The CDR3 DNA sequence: TGTGCCAGCAGCTTCCGGGACAGGGTAACTGAAGCTTTCTTT. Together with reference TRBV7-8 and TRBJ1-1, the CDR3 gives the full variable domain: GAGVSQSPRYKVAKRGQDVALRCDPISGHVSLFWYQQALGQGPEFLTYFQNEAQLDKSGLPSDRFFAERPEGSVSTLKIQRTQQEDSAVYLCASSFRDRVTEAFFGQGTRLTVV.

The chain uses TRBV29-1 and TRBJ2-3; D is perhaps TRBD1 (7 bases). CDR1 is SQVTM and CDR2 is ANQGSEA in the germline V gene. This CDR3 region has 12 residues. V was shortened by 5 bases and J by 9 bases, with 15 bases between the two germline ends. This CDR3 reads CSVWIAGGTQYF. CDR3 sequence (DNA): TGCAGCGTTTGGATAGCAGGGGGGACGCAGTATTTT.

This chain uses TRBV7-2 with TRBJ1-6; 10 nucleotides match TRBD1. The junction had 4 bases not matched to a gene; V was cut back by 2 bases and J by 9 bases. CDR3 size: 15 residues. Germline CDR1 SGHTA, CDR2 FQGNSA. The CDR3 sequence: CASSLWTGGGSPLHF. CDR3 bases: TGTGCCAGCAGCTTATGGACAGGGGGGGGTTCACCCCTCCACTTT.

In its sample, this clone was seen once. The CDR3 sequence is CASSSSGGPSYNEQFF. CDR3 in DNA: TGTGCCAGCAGCTCTAGCGGGGGGCCCTCCTACAATGAGCAGTTCTTC. The chain joins TRBV28 to TRBJ2-1; 11 bases fit TRBD2. The CDR3 is 16 amino acids. The ends lost 6 bases at V and 0 bases at J; junction bases unmatched: 4. The germline V gene encodes CDR1 MDHEN and CDR2 SYDVKM. Supplemented by reference TRBV28 and TRBJ2-1, the full variable domain reads DVKVTQSSRYLVKRTGEKVFLECVQDMDHENMFWYRQDPGLGLRLIYFSYDVKMKEKGDIPEGYSVSREKKERFSLILESASTNQTSMYLCASSSSGGPSYNEQFFGPGTRLTVL.

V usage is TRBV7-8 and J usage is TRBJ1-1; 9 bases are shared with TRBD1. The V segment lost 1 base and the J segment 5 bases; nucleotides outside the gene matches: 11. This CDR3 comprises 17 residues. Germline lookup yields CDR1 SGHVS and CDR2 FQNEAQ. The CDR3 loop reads CASSLGDRVRRRTEAFF. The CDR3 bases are TGTGCCAGCAGCTTAGGGGACAGGGTGAGGCGTAGAACTGAAGCTTTCTTT.

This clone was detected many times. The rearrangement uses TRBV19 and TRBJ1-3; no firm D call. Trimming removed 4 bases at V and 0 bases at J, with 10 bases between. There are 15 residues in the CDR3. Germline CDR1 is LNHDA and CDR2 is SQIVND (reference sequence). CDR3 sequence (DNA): TGTGCCAGTAGTAAGCGGCGAGTCTCTGGAAACACCATATATTTT. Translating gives CASSKRRVSGNTIYF.

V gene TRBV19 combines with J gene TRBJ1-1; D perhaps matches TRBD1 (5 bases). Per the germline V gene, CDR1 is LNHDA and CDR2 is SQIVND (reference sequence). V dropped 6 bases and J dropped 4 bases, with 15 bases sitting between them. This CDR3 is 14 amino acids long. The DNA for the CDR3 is TGTGCCAGTAGCGCCCGGGGGTGGGTCACTGAAGCTTTCTTT. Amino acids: CASSARGWVTEAFF.

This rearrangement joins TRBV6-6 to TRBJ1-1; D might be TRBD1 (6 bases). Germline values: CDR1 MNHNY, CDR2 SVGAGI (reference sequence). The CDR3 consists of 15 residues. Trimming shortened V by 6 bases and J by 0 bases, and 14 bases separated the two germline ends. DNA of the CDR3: TGTGCCAGCAGCGGAACAGGGATTATGAACACTGAAGCTTTCTTT. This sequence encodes CASSGTGIMNTEAFF.

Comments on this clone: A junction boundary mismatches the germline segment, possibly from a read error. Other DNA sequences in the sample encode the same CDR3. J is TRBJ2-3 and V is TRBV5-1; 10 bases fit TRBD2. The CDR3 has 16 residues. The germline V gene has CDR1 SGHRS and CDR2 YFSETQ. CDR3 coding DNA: TGCGCCAGCAGTCCCGTCTCTAGCGGGGGTGGAGATACGCAATATTTT. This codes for CASSPVSSGGGDTQYF.

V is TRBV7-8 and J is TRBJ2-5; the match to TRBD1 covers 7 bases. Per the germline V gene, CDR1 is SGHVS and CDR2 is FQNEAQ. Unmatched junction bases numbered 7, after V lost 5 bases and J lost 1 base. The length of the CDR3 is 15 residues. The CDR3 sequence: CASSRGGLLQETQYF. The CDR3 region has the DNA TGTGCCAGCAGCCGAGGGGGCCTGCTCCAAGAGACCCAGTACTTC.

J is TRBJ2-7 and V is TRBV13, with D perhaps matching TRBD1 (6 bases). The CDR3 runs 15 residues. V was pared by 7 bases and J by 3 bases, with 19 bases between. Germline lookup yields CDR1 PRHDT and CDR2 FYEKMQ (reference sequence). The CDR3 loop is CASTSLRGGSYEQYF. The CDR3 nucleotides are TGTGCCAGCACTTCTCTTCGAGGGGGTAGCTACGAGCAGTACTTC.

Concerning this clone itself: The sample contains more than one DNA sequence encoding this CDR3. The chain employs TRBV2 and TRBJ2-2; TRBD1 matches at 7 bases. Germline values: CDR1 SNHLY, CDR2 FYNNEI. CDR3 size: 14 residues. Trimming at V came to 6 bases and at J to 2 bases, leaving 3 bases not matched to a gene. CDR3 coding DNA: TGTGCCAGCAGAAGGGACAGAAACACCGGGGAGCTGTTTTTT. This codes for CASRRDRNTGELFF.

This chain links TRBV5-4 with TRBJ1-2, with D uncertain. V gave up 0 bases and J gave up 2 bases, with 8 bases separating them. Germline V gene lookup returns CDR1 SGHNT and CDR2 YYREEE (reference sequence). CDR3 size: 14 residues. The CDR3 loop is CASSLGLTNYGYTF. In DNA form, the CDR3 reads TGTGCCAGCAGCTTGGGACTGACGAACTATGGCTACACCTTC.